This TCR beta chain appears in the sequencing data of a study of blood T cells in healthy people across ages. General study results and limits: Long-lived donors carried more naive CD4+ cells and greater diversity than aged donors.

Combining a sample-barcoded 5' primer with a J-beta primer mix, a second PCR ran for roughly 7 to 12 cycles. Carrying 12 random nucleotides, a template-switch adaptor labeled each individual cDNA molecule. Via MiXCR, TCRdb re-called the 5' RACE reads, giving one row per CDR3 protein. In the table there are approximately 960,000 distinct CDR3 sequences, 25% to 30% of which are singletons. V lost 5 bases and J lost 4, with 13 bases in between. CDR1 is SGHTA and CDR2 is FQGTGA in the germline V gene. The CDR3 extends over 14 amino acids. Turning to this clonotype: Its antigen is not known.

The sample was also reused in another study, on T cells of mothers and their children.

The source of this sequence is a woman aged 40 to 49 in good health. The chain is built from TRBV7-3 and TRBJ2-3; weak D call: TRBD2 (6 bases). Sequenced: blood. CDR3 amino acids: CASSTHPGADTQYF. DNA of the CDR3: TGTGCCAGCAGCACCCACCCGGGGGCAGATACGCAGTATTTT.